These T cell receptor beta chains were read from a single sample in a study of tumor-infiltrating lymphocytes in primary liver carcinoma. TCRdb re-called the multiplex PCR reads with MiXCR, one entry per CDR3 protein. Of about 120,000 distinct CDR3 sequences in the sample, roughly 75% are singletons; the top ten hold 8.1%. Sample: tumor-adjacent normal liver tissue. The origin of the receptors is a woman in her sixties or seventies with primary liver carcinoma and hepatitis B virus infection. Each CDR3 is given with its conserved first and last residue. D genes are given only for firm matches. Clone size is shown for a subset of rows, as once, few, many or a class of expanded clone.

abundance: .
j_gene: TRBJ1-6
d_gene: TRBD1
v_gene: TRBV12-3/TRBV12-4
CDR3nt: TGTGCCACCAGCACCCGGTTAGGGACAGGGAATTCACCCCACCACTTT
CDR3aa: CATSTRLGTGNSPHHF

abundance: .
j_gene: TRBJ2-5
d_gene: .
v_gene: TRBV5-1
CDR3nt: TGCGCCAGCAGTATTGGACAGATAGGGGACTCAACAACCCAGTACTTC
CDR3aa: CASSIGQIGDSTTQYF

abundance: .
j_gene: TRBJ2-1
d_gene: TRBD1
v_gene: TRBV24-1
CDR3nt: TGTACCACCAGAGCTCCGGGACAGGGGGCCGGTGAGCAGTTCTTC
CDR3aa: CTTRAPGQGAGEQFF

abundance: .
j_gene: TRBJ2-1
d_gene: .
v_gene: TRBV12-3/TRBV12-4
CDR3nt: TGTGCCAGAATCAGTCGCAATAGTGAGCAGTTCTTC
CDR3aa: CARISRNSEQFF

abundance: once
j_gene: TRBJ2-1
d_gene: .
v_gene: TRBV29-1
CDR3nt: TGCAGCGTTCAGGCCGGACGCAACAATGAGCAGTTCTTC
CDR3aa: CSVQAGRNNEQFF

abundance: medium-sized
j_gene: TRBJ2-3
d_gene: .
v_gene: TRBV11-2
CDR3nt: TGTGCCAGCAGCTGGGGCGCTAGCACAGATACGCAGTATTTT
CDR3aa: CASSWGASTDTQYF

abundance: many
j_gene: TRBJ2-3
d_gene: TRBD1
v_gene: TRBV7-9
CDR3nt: TGTGCCAGCAGCTCCACCCGGGACAGTAGCACAGATACGCAGTATTTT
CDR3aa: CASSSTRDSSTDTQYF

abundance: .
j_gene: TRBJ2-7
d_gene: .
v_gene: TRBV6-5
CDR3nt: TGTGCCACCCAGGACGGACGGAGCGAGCAGTACTTC
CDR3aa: CATQDGRSEQYF

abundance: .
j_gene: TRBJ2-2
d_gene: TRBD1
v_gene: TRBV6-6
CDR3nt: TGTGTCTGCAGTTACAGGGGGCCGAACACCGGGGAGCTGTTTTTT
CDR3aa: CVCSYRGPNTGELFF

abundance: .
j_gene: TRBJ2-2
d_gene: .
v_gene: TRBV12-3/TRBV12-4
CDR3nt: TGTGCCAGCATCCCTACGGGTAGCGCCGGGGAGCTGTTTTTT
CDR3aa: CASIPTGSAGELFF

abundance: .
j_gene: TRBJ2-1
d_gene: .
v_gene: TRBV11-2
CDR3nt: TGTACCAGCAGCCCTTTCGGGTGCGGGTCCTACAATGAGCAGTTCTTC
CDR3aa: CTSSPFGCGSYNEQFF

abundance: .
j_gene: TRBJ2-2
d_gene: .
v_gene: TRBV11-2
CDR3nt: TGTGCCAGCAACTTCACCGGGGCCGACACCGGCGAGCTGTTTTTT
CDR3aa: CASNFTGADTGELFF

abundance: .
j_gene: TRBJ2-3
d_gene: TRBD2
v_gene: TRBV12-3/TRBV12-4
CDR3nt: TGTGTCAGCAGCCCTCCCCGGGAGGGGGTCAGGAGTACGCAGTATTTT
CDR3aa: CVSSPPREGVRSTQYF

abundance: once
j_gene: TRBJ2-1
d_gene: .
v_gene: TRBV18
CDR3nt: TGTGCCAGCTCACCTTTCCGGTACAATGAGCAGTTCTTC
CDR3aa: CASSPFRYNEQFF

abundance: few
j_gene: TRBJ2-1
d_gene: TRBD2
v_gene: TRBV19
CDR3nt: TGTGCCAGTAGTAGGACTAGCGGTGACGAATACAATGAGCAGTTCTTC
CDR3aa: CASSRTSGDEYNEQFF

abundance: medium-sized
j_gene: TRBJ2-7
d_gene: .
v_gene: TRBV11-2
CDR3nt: TGTGCCAGCAGCTTTAGACCATCTACAGGCTCAGCTGCCTACGAGCAGTACTTC
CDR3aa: CASSFRPSTGSAAYEQYF

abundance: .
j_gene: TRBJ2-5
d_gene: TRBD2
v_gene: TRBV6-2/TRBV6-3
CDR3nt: TGTGTCAGCAGTAGACTAGCGGGAGAAGAGACACAGTACTTC
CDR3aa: CVSSRLAGEETQYF

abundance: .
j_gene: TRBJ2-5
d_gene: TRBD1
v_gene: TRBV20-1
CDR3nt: TGCAGTGCTAGACTGACAGGGGAAAAGACCCAGTACTTC
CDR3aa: CSARLTGEKTQYF

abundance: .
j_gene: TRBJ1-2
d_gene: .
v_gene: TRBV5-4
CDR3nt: TGTGCCAGCAGCACGCAGACAGGACGCTATTGCTACACCTTC
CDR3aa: CASSTQTGRYCYTF

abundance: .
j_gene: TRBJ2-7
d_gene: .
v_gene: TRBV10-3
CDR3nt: TGTGCCATCGGTGGGGACCCCAAGGGCGGGCAGTACTTC
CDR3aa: CAIGGDPKGGQYF

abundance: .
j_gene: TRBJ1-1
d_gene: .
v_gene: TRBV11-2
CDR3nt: TGTGCCAGCAGCTCCAGGAGAAGGAATACTGAAGCTTTCTTC
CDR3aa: CASSSRRRNTEAFF

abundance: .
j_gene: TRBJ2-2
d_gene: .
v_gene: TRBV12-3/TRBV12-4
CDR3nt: TGTGCCAGCAGTTACGTCAAAGGCGGAAGGGGCACCGGGGAGCTGTTTTTT
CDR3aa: CASSYVKGGRGTGELFF

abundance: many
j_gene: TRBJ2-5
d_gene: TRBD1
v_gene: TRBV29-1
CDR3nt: TGCAGCATCTACGGGACAGGGCCCAGCGGAGGGGCCCAGTACTTC
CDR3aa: CSIYGTGPSGGAQYF